One sample yielded the 31 T cell receptor beta chains listed below, sequenced in a study of patients and donors after allogeneic stem cell transplantation. TCRdb re-analysed the RT-PCR reads in MiXCR, keeping a single row per CDR3 protein. The sample holds about 160,000 distinct CDR3 sequences; about 40% are singletons and the top ten take around 50%. Sequenced input: blood, either unsorted or a sorted T cell fraction (not recorded which). The receptor source for this set is a human donor who was either an allogeneic HSCT recipient or a stem cell or donor lymphocyte infusion donor (not recorded which). It is not recorded whose cells these are; they may come from a transplant donor.

CDR3 coding DNA: TGTGCCATCAACGGACAGGAGGACACTGAAGCTTTCTTT. This encodes CAINGQEDTEAFF. The V and J genes are TRBV10-3 and TRBJ1-1, with TRBD1 matching 7 bases. The CDR3 sequence is 13 residues long. CDR1 is ENHRY and CDR2 is SYGVKD in the germline V gene. After removal of 7 bases from V and 3 bases from J, the junction contained 5 bases not matched to a gene.

This chain connects TRBV6-2 or TRBV6-3 to TRBJ1-1, with 9 bases fitting TRBD1. The J segment lost 6 bases and the V segment lost 5 bases, leaving 13 bases of the junction unmatched. Germline V gene lookup returns CDR1 MNHEY and CDR2 SVGEGT. The CDR3 runs to 16 residues. In DNA form, the CDR3 reads TGTGCCAGCAGTCCATGGACAGGGGAAGTCGCAGCTGAAGCTTTCTTT. Translated: CASSPWTGEVAAEAFF.

This clonotype showed up just a few times. The rearrangement joins TRBV6-6 to TRBJ2-2, with TRBD1 identical over 7 bases. The CDR3 runs 15 residues. The V and J ends lost 4 bases and 6 bases, in that order; junction bases with no gene match: 8. In germline, CDR1 is MNHNY, CDR2 SVGAGI (reference sequence). The CDR3: CASSSNQQGPGELFF. The CDR3 DNA reads as TGTGCCAGCAGTTCAAACCAACAGGGGCCCGGGGAGCTGTTTTTT.

There are a few counts of this clonotype. This chain joins TRBV18 and TRBJ1-2; D possibly corresponds to TRBD1 (6 bases). This CDR3 is built from 16 residues. Per the germline V gene, CDR1 is KGHSH and CDR2 is LQKENI. Trimming removed 4 bases from V and 2 bases from J, with 17 bases in between. CDR3 region: CASSQTPGQNNYGYTF. The CDR3 DNA reads TGTGCCAGCTCACAGACTCCCGGACAGAACAACTATGGCTACACCTTC. The whole variable domain, remainder taken from reference TRBV18 and TRBJ1-2, is NAGVMQNPRHLVRRRGQEARLRCSPMKGHSHVYWYRQLPEEGLKFMVYLQKENIIDESGMPKERFSAEFPKEGPSILRIQQVVRGDSAAYFCASSQTPGQNNYGYTFGSGTRLTVV.

This clonotype was recorded a few times. The chain carries TRBV12-3 or TRBV12-4 and TRBJ2-2; D is unclear. The length of the CDR3 is 14 residues. Between the trimmed V and J ends, which lost 5 bases and 5 bases, there was a span of 12 bases. CDR3 sequence reads: CASSLLDLTGELFF. Written as DNA, the CDR3 is TGTGCCAGCAGTCTCTTAGACCTAACCGGGGAGCTGTTTTTT.

This chain connects TRBV2 to TRBJ1-2, with TRBD1 as a possible D gene (6 bases). The V gene lost 1 base and the J gene lost 3 bases, with 12 bases spanning the gap. Germline CDR1 and CDR2: SNHLY and FYNNEI. The length of the CDR3 is 15 residues. The CDR3 bases are TGTGCCAGCAGTGAAGGATGGGGGCGAGACTATGGCTACACCTTC. Translated, it gives CASSEGWGRDYGYTF.

This clonotype was detected a few times. This chain links TRBV20-1 with TRBJ2-3; TRBD2 aligns across 11 bases. V lost 2 bases, J lost 6 bases, and 13 bases stayed unmatched. CDR1 is DFQATT, CDR2 SNEGSKA, per germline (reference sequence). The CDR3 extends over 17 amino acids. CDR3 nucleotides: TGCAGTGCTAGATCACTCCTAGCGGGGGGTATATCGGATACGCAGTATTTT. Residues: CSARSLLAGGISDTQYF.

The V gene is TRBV9, the J gene TRBJ1-3; no firm D call. The CDR3 is 16 amino acids. CDR1 and CDR2 from the germline V gene are SGDLS and YYNGEE. Between the trimmed V and J ends, which lost 2 bases and 0 bases, there was a span of 12 bases. CDR3 residues: CASSVEGYHSGNTIYF. In DNA, the CDR3 is TGTGCCAGCAGCGTGGAGGGATATCACTCTGGAAACACCATATATTTT.

The V gene is TRBV12-3 or TRBV12-4, the J gene TRBJ1-3, with D perhaps TRBD1 (6 bases). V was clipped by 5 bases and J by 3 bases, with 17 bases between them. The length of the CDR3 is 16 residues. The CDR3 loop is CASSARGGPLGNTIYF. In DNA form, the CDR3 reads TGTGCCAGCAGTGCCCGGGGGGGGCCCCTTGGAAACACCATATATTTT.

This sequence joins TRBV6-4 and TRBJ2-3; possibly TRBD1 or TRBD2 for D (5 bases each). Germline CDR1 and CDR2: MRHNA and SNTAGT. There are 14 residues in the CDR3. V lost 6 bases, J lost 2 bases, and 12 bases lay in between. In DNA, the CDR3 is TGTGCCAGCAGGGCCGAGGGGTTCACAGATACGCAGTATTTT. Amino acids: CASRAEGFTDTQYF.

V gene TRBV5-1 combines with J gene TRBJ2-1; tentative D call: TRBD1 (6 bases). Per germline, CDR1 SGHRS and CDR2 YFSETQ. The CDR3 contains 16 residues. V was pared by 0 bases and J by 1 base, with 11 bases between. The CDR3, as DNA: TGCGCCAGCAGCTTGGAGGCCGACAGGTCCTACAATGAGCAGTTCTTC. It codes for CASSLEADRSYNEQFF.

This chain joins TRBV27 and TRBJ1-2; the match to TRBD1 covers 9 bases. Germline-derived CDR1 and CDR2 are MNHEY and SMNVEV (reference sequence). V gave up 8 bases and J gave up 4 bases; unmatched junction bases: 5. The CDR3 spans 13 residues. CDR3 protein: CASRTGEGYGYTF. The CDR3 coding sequence is TGTGCCAGCCGGACAGGGGAGGGCTATGGCTACACCTTC.

The chain's CDR3 is CASSAETTEAFF. The CDR3 DNA reads as TGTGCCAGCAGCGCCGAGACCACTGAAGCTTTCTTT. V usage is TRBV6-2 or TRBV6-3 and J usage is TRBJ1-1, with no clear D. The CDR3 spans 12 residues. V lost 6 bases to trimming and J lost 4 bases, with 9 bases between them. From germline, CDR1 is MNHEY and CDR2 SVGEGT.

This rearrangement joins TRBV25-1 to TRBJ1-1, with TRBD1 matching over 7 bases. CDR3 size: 13 residues. V was pared by 7 bases and J by 1 base, with 3 bases of the junction left unmatched. Germline V lookup: CDR1 MGHDK, CDR2 SYGVNS. The CDR3 coding sequence is TGTGCCAGCACGGGACAGCCGAACACTGAAGCTTTCTTT. This encodes CASTGQPNTEAFF.

This clonotype was detected a few times. This chain joins TRBV20-1 and TRBJ2-2, with TRBD2 identical over 12 bases. CDR3 length: 14 residues. Trimming took 3 bases from V and 4 from J; bases not matched to a gene: 0. Germline CDR1 DFQATT, CDR2 SNEGSKA (reference sequence). CDR3 DNA sequence: TGCAGTGCTAGGGGACTAGCGGGCACCGGGGAGCTGTTTTTT. Protein sequence: CSARGLAGTGELFF.

This rearrangement joins TRBV5-6 to TRBJ2-5; D ambiguous. Per germline, CDR1 SGHDT and CDR2 YYEEEE. V dropped 0 bases and J dropped 0 bases, with 9 bases sitting between them. The CDR3 is 15 amino acids. The CDR3 DNA reads as TGTGCCAGCAGCTTGGCCAACGGGTACCAAGAGACCCAGTACTTC. It encodes CASSLANGYQETQYF.

The V call is TRBV6-2 or TRBV6-3, the J call TRBJ2-5; 10 nucleotides line up with TRBD1. The germline V gene has CDR1 MNHEY and CDR2 SVGEGT. After removal of 0 bases from V and 0 bases from J, the junction contained 4 bases not matched to a gene. The CDR3 is made up of 17 amino acids. CDR3 loop: CASSYSPGQGYQETQYF. In DNA, the CDR3 is TGTGCCAGCAGTTACTCTCCGGGACAGGGGTACCAAGAGACCCAGTACTTC.

The rearrangement uses TRBV20-1 and TRBJ1-2, with 8 bases matching TRBD1. The junction had 4 bases not matched to a gene; V was cut back by 0 bases and J by 4 bases. Germline loops: CDR1 DFQATT, CDR2 SNEGSKA (reference sequence). This CDR3 is built from 14 residues. The CDR3 coding sequence is TGCAGTGCTAGAGATGCAGGGGGCGTCTATGGCTACACCTTC. Translating it yields CSARDAGGVYGYTF.

V and J are TRBV4-1 and TRBJ2-3; tentative D call: TRBD2 (5 bases). Germline-derived CDR1 and CDR2 are MGHRA and YSYEKL. The CDR3 length is 13 residues. V was cut by 2 bases and J by 5 bases, with 8 bases left in between. CDR3 nucleotides: TGCGCCAGCAGCCAACGGGATTTAGATACGCAGTATTTT. Encoded protein: CASSQRDLDTQYF.

CDR3 region: CASSESQGGHEQYV. The CDR3 DNA follows: TGTGCCAGCAGTGAGAGTCAGGGTGGCCACGAGCAGTACGTC. The rearrangement joins TRBV6-1 to TRBJ2-7; TRBD1 might be the D (5 bases). V was pared by 3 bases and J by 5 bases, with 14 bases between. Germline V gives CDR1 MNHNS, CDR2 SASEGT. This CDR3 is built from 14 residues.

This clonotype came up once. V is TRBV6-6 and J is TRBJ2-7; D gene uncertain. V was trimmed by 7 bases and J by 7 bases, leaving 8 bases between them. This CDR3 is 10 amino acids long. Germline CDR1 is MNHNY and CDR2 is SVGAGI (reference sequence). CDR3 DNA sequence: TGTGCCAGCAAAAAGGGAGAGCAGTACTTC. The encoded protein is CASKKGEQYF.

The rearrangement joins TRBV25-1 to TRBJ1-1, with D unclear. This CDR3 region has 13 residues. Per germline, CDR1 MGHDK and CDR2 SYGVNS. V lost 4 bases and J 11 bases, leaving 17 bases between the germline ends. CDR3 in DNA: TGTGCCAGCAGTGTCCCCCGGCTCGTATGGGCTTTCTTT. It specifies CASSVPRLVWAFF.

This clonotype has just a few counts. The chain has TRBV29-1 and TRBJ1-1; D unclear. Trimming removed 7 bases at V and 4 bases at J, with 16 bases between. The CDR3 has 13 residues. The germline gives CDR1 SQVTM, CDR2 ANQGSEA. As DNA, the CDR3 is TGCAGCGGCACGATACCGCCGGGCACTGAAGCTTTCTTT. Protein: CSGTIPPGTEAFF.

This clonotype has more than one count but fewer than ten. The rearrangement links TRBV28 to TRBJ2-1, with 7 bases matching TRBD1. The CDR3 covers 17 residues. Germline V gives CDR1 MDHEN, CDR2 SYDVKM. V was pared by 7 bases and J by 0 bases, with 12 bases of the junction left unmatched. CDR3 sequence: CASTLRQGASSYNEQFF. The DNA for the CDR3 is TGTGCCAGCACCCTTCGACAGGGTGCGAGCTCCTACAATGAGCAGTTCTTC.

The CDR3 sequence: CASSLSLAQETQYF. The CDR3 bases are TGTGCCAGCAGTTTATCCCTTGCGCAGGAGACCCAGTACTTC. The rearrangement uses TRBV12-3 or TRBV12-4 and TRBJ2-5; D gene ambiguous. The V and J ends lost 2 bases and 5 bases respectively, with 12 bases between them. The CDR3 is 14 residues long.

The V gene is TRBV29-1, the J gene TRBJ1-1; tentatively, D is TRBD1 (6 bases). Trimming shortened V by 5 bases and J by 0 bases, and 7 bases separated the two germline ends. This CDR3 region has 12 residues. CDR1 and CDR2 (germline): SQVTM, ANQGSEA. CDR3 region: CSVQGMNTEAFF. As DNA, the CDR3 is TGCAGCGTTCAGGGGATGAACACTGAAGCTTTCTTT.

The chain links TRBV11-2 to TRBJ1-3; D remains ambiguous. The CDR3 runs 16 residues. V was trimmed by 5 bases and J by 2 bases, leaving 16 bases between them. CDR1 and CDR2 (germline): SGHAT, FQNNGV. Here the CDR3 DNA reads TGTGCCAGCAGCGCCTCGGGCCGCCCAACTGGAAACACCATATATTTT. Translated: CASSASGRPTGNTIYF.

The rearrangement uses TRBV10-3 and TRBJ2-7; TRBD1 aligns across 8 bases. Germline V gives CDR1 ENHRY, CDR2 SYGVKD. There are 14 residues in the CDR3. With V trimmed by 2 bases and J by 3 bases, 3 bases remained unmatched. The CDR3 coding sequence is TGTGCCATCAGTGAGACCGGACAGGGCTACGAGCAGTACGTC. Its translation is CAISETGQGYEQYV.

This clonotype was counted only a few times. CDR3 loop: CASSPTGDYGYTF. The CDR3 coding sequence is TGTGCCAGCAGTCCAACAGGCGACTATGGCTACACCTTC. V gene TRBV6-2 or TRBV6-3 combines with J gene TRBJ1-2; tentatively, D is TRBD1 (5 bases). CDR3 length equals 13 residues. The germline gives CDR1 MNHEY, CDR2 SVGEGT. Trimming took 5 bases from V and 3 from J, leaving 10 bases between them.

The CDR3 DNA is TGCGCCAGCAGCACGGTGGGGCAGCAGTTCTTC. Its protein product is CASSTVGQQFF. The gene calls are TRBV5-1 and TRBJ2-1; weak D call: TRBD1 (5 bases). The CDR3 is made up of 11 amino acids. V was clipped by 4 bases and J by 11 bases, with 10 bases between them. The germline V gene has CDR1 SGHRS and CDR2 YFSETQ.

With respect to this clonotype: The junction and the germline gene differ at one end; a read error may be behind it. V gene TRBV28 combines with J gene TRBJ1-2, with 7 bases aligning to TRBD1. CDR3 size: 13 residues. In germline, CDR1 is MDHEN, CDR2 SYDVKM. The CDR3 DNA reads TGTGCCTGCAGTTTACTGGGACAGTATGGCTACACCTTC. Encoded protein: CACSLLGQYGYTF.